The sequence of this TCR beta chain was determined in a study of human T cells and chemical hapten exposure. On the study more broadly: Patch tests containing 0.01% DPC, applied to the upper back, were read at 6 days. A mostly female patient group had alopecia areata, totalis or universalis. Regarding the study as a whole: Positive correlation was observed between PT1 expanded TCR counts and patch test score. Significantly more large CDR3 similarity clusters were formed by expanded TCRs than by controls.

CDR3 length: 13 amino acids. In germline, CDR1 is KGHSH, CDR2 LQKENI. Via MiXCR, TCRdb re-called the RACE reads, giving one row per CDR3 protein. The sample has some 79,000 distinct CDR3 sequences, 7% to 8% seen once. Noted time point: patch test 1, 2 weeks after DPC sensitization. Treatment described: therapeutic diphenylcyclopropenone sensitization with weekly scalp DPC. A remark on this clonotype: Its antigen is as yet unknown. This is likely an artifact of a read error, given a far larger clone one base away.

The chain couples TRBV18 to TRBJ1-1; 8 nucleotides match TRBD1. This material consisted of whole blood, taken in connection with sensitization to the hapten diphenylcyclopropenone (DPC). This TCR came from a woman in her thirties with alopecia areata. Some clones in this sample may be carry-over from other donors' samples. Written as DNA, the CDR3 is TGTGCCAGCTCTCCGGACAGGGACACTGAAGCTTTGTTT. Protein: CASSPDRDTEALF.